The clone carrying this T cell receptor (beta chain) occurred many times. Its antigen is not known. Researchers turned away patients with other autoimmune diseases, uncontrolled infections, pregnancy or lactation. Orbital computed tomography and thyroid ultrasound, along with TRAb, serum thyroxine and clinical symptoms, underpinned diagnosis. Germline CDR1 SGHRS, CDR2 YFSETQ. The CDR3 totals 15 residues. With 0 bases removed from V and 2 bases from J, the gap between germline ends came to 12 bases. The data were taken from a study of Graves' ophthalmopathy and Graves' hyperthyroidism. Whole-study results and caveats: From stable hyperthyroidism, ophthalmopathy was separated by a 13-signature model with roughly 89% sensitivity and roughly 81% specificity.

Amplified material comprised TCR beta CDR3 regions derived from RNA transcripts. First-round RT-PCR relied on HTBI primers, and a second-round multiplex PCR came next. TCRdb re-analysed the multiplex PCR reads in MiXCR, keeping a single row per CDR3 protein. The table has hundreds of thousands of distinct CDR3 sequences, 20% to 25% seen once. The sequenced sample consisted of peripheral blood. The sequence came from a woman younger than 35 with stable Graves' hyperthyroidism. Some clones in this sample may be carry-over from other donors' samples. The chain joins TRBV5-1 to TRBJ2-7, with D tentatively TRBD2 (5 bases). As DNA, the CDR3 is TGCGCCAGCAGCTTGGAGGTAGCGCCTCCCTACGAGCAGTACTTC. Translation: CASSLEVAPPYEQYF. The complete variable domain, with remaining parts taken from reference TRBV5-1 and TRBJ2-7, reads KAGVTQTPRYLIKTRGQQVTLSCSPISGHRSVSWYQQTPGQGLQFLFEYFSETQRNKGNFPGRFSGRQFSNSRSEMNVSTLELGDSALYLCASSLEVAPPYEQYFGPGTRLTVT.